This TCR beta chain stems from a study of vaccination and CD4 T cells after COVID-19. General study findings and limits: Within the convalescent patients, a median around 90% of the SARS-CoV-2-reactive clones were ones that appeared only post-vaccination.

CDR1 and CDR2 from the germline V gene are DFQATT and SNEGSKA (reference sequence). V dropped 8 bases and J dropped 5; count of bases not matched to a gene: 2. The length of the CDR3 is 11 residues. Treatment defined: approximately 11-day PBMC culture with coronavirus spike peptide pools or control peptides (ViraFEST assay). Points on this clonotype: Its specificity is not known.

With the Oncomine TCR Beta short-read assay, DNA from cultured CD4+ T cells was sequenced. TCRdb used MiXCR to reprocess the PCR reads, holding one entry per CDR3 protein. The table includes tens of thousands of distinct CDR3 sequences, roughly 64% detected once. The sample consisted of CD4+ T cells from blood, cultured in vitro. The source is a human donor who had recovered from COVID-19. The gene calls are TRBV20-1 and TRBJ2-1; 8 bases fit TRBD2. In DNA form, the CDR3 reads TGCAGTAGCGGGAGCGACAATGAGCAGTTCTTC. Residues: CSSGSDNEQFF.